Detailed here is one T cell receptor (beta chain). Different DNA sequences within this sample yield the same CDR3. These data are taken from a study of shared clonotypes between healthy human individuals. CD8 cells classed as naive were CD45RO-negative and positively selected for CCR7, excluding terminally differentiated effector memory CD45RA+ cells. This CDR3 contains 13 residues. CDR1 and CDR2 from the germline V gene are MNHEY and SMNVEV (reference sequence). V dropped 3 bases and J dropped 4 bases, with 9 bases sitting between them. Sequenced by immunoSEQ multiplex PCR; TCRdb stores in-frame clones only, minus some. This sample has under 2,000,000 clones, with over 85% found just once.

Material for sequencing was naive CD8+ T cells sorted from blood. The rearrangement joins TRBV27 to TRBJ1-2; D is possibly TRBD1 (5 bases). The sequence derives from a man aged 18 to 29 in good health. CDR3 region: CASSLGQGYGYTF. DNA for the CDR3: TGTGCCAGCAGTTTGGGCCAGGGCTATGGCTACACCTTC.